The TCR beta chain described here comes from a study of technical replicates of blood from a handful of donors. The length of the CDR3 is 11 residues. The assay was immunoSEQ multiplex PCR, and TCRdb's table has in-frame clones only and misses some. The data show just under 60,000 clones, with 90% to 95% seen just once and approximately 4% held by the top ten. Sequencing was carried out using PBMCs. This chain joins TRBV1 and TRBJ2-1; TRBD2, the D gene given by the table, was not confirmed from the DNA. TRBV1 is shown as a pseudogene. This receptor was obtained from a human donor in good health. Some clones in this sample may be carry-over from other donors' samples. As DNA, the CDR3 is TGCACCAGCAGCCAAGATGGTAGCGAGTTCTTC. Its translation is CTSSQDGSEFF.